This paragraph reports one T cell receptor (beta chain). These data come from a study of blood T cell repertoires in COVID-19. CDR1 is MNHEY, CDR2 SVGAGI, per germline. V dropped 7 bases and J dropped 0 bases, with 12 bases sitting between them. The CDR3 totals 15 residues. It was during active infection that Seattle patients were enrolled and then longitudinally followed. Authors' data handling: Estimates of nucleated cell counts were drawn from the amplification of reference gene primers. The data were produced by immunoSEQ multiplex PCR, yet TCRdb's version contains in-frame clones alone and is incomplete. Clone size and V and J calls were adopted from that table, with D and trimming inferred from the DNA. This sample yields around 470,000 clones, of which roughly 89% are seen a single time; approximately 0.9% belongs to the top ten.

The V call is TRBV6-5, the J call TRBJ2-2, with D possibly matching TRBD1 (5 bases). Material: peripheral blood. This receptor was identified in a man aged 18 to 30 with COVID-19, enrolled during active disease. The CDR3 coding sequence is TGTGCCAGCACCTGGGTCAGGGCGAACACCGGGGAGCTGTTTTTT. It is translated as CASTWVRANTGELFF.